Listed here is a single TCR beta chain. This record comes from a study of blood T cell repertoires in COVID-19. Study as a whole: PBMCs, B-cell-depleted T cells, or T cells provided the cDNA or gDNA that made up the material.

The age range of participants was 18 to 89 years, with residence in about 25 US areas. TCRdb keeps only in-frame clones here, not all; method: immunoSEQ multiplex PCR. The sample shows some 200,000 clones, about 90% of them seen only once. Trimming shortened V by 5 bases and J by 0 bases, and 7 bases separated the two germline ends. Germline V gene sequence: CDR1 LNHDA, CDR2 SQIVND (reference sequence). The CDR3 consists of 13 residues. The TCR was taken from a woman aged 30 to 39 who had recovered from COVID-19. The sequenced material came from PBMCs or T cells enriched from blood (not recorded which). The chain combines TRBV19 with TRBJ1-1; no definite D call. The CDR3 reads CASSSFVNTEAFF. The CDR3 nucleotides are TGTGCCAGTAGTTCATTTGTGAACACTGAAGCTTTCTTT.